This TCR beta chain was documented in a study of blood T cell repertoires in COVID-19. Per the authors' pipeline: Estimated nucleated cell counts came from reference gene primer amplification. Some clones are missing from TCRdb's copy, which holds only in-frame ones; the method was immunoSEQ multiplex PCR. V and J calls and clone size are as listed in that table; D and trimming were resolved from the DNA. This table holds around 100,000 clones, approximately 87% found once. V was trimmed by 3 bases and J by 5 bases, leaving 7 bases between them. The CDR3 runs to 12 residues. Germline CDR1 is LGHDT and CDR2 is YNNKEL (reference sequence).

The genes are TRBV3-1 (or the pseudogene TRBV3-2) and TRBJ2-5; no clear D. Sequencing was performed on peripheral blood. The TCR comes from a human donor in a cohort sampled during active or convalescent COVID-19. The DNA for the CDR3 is TGTGCCAGCAGCCACCTTCCGGAGACCCAGTACTTC. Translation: CASSHLPETQYF.